A single sample is the source of the 21 T cell receptor beta chains below, sequenced in a study of shared clonotypes between healthy human individuals (dated by TCRdb to 2020 to 2022). Library construction relied on the immunoSEQ multiplex PCR assay. Sourced from immuneACCESS, this table was stored by TCRdb with only in-frame sequences that have V and J called. A share of the clones is absent; for the studies checked, an unresolved V gene accounts for under half, and the remainder has no known explanation. A total of some 700,000 clones appear in this sample, 80% to 95% of them only once. The ten largest clones add up to 34% of the sample. The specimen sequenced was memory CD8+ T cells from PBMCs. The intended sense of this specimen's cell subset or site label: CD45RO+ cells pooled with CCR7-negative TemRA cells. These receptors came from a man aged 18 to 30 in good health. Some clones in this sample may be carry-over from other donors' samples.

This chain uses TRBV6-1 with TRBJ2-1; TRBD2 aligns across 10 bases. CDR1 is MNHNS, CDR2 SASEGT, per germline. The CDR3 spans 15 residues. V trimming: 8 bases; J trimming: 4 bases; junction bases outside the gene matches: 8. The CDR3 DNA is TGTGCCAGCCGGACTAGCGGAAACAGTTACAATGAGCAGTTCTTC. Its translation is CASRTSGNSYNEQFF.

The V gene is TRBV7-9, the J gene TRBJ2-7, with D unresolved. This CDR3 has 12 residues. V was shortened by 5 bases and J by 1 base, with 6 bases between the two germline ends. Germline V lookup: CDR1 SEHNR, CDR2 FQNEAQ (reference sequence). CDR3: CASSKGSYEQYF. Written as DNA, the CDR3 is TGTGCCAGCAGCAAGGGTTCCTACGAGCAGTACTTC.

V and J are TRBV11-2 and TRBJ2-7, with a tentative D call TRBD1 (5 bases). Trimming took off 1 base at V and 3 bases at J, with 7 bases between the two ends. Germline-derived CDR1 and CDR2 are SGHAT and FQNNGV. The CDR3 runs 13 residues. The CDR3 DNA reads as TGTGCCAGCAGCTTAGCAGGGTTCTACGAGCAGTACTTC. Translating it yields CASSLAGFYEQYF.

This clone was seen only once. The genes are TRBV29-1 and TRBJ2-5, with 9 bases matching TRBD2. With the DNA end fitting TRBJ2-7 better, the J assignment may be wrong. The CDR3 runs to 16 residues. Germline V CDR1 and CDR2: SQVTM, ANQGSEA. The DNA of the CDR3 is TGCAGCGTGAGAGGGGCTAGCGGGAACGTTGGCTACGAGCAGTACTTC. Translation gives CSVRGASGNVGYEQYF.

The CDR3 bases are TGTGCCAGCAGCTTAAGGCCTGCGGGCTTTTACGAGCAGTACTTC. This gives the protein CASSLRPAGFYEQYF. This chain joins TRBV7-2 and TRBJ2-7; D is perhaps TRBD2 (5 bases). The germline CDR1 and CDR2 sequences are SGHTA and FQGNSA. There are 15 residues in the CDR3. V dropped 2 bases and J dropped 4 bases, with 15 bases sitting between them.

This chain connects TRBV6-1 to TRBJ2-2; no reliable D call. Trimming shortened V by 2 bases and J by 3 bases, and 13 bases separated the two germline ends. The CDR3 consists of 16 residues. Germline CDR1 reads MNHNS; CDR2 reads SASEGT. In nucleotides, the CDR3 is TGTGCCAGCAGTGAATTCTCCGAGATTGACACCGGGGAGCTGTTTTTT. Amino acids: CASSEFSEIDTGELFF.

The chain has TRBV28 and TRBJ1-4, with 11 bases aligning to TRBD1. J gave up 8 bases and V 8 bases, and 7 bases lay outside the gene matches. The CDR3 is 14 amino acids. CDR1 is MDHEN and CDR2 is SYDVKM in the germline V gene. The CDR3 DNA reads as TGTGCCAGCGGAGGACAGGGGGCAGGGGAAAAACTGTTTTTT. It yields the protein CASGGQGAGEKLFF.

V is TRBV5-4 and J is TRBJ2-7; D ambiguous. The CDR3 is 13 amino acids. Germline-derived CDR1 and CDR2 are SGHNT and YYREEE (reference sequence). Trimming cost V 5 bases and J 2 bases, with 11 bases left between them. CDR3 loop: CASRNLGTYEQYF. In DNA form, the CDR3 reads TGTGCCAGCAGAAACCTAGGGACCTACGAGCAGTACTTC.

This sequence joins TRBV14 and TRBJ2-1; 9 bases align to TRBD2. The V segment lost 4 bases and the J segment 8 bases; nucleotides outside the gene matches: 12. Germline values: CDR1 SGHDN, CDR2 FVKESK. The CDR3 extends over 16 amino acids. The CDR3 coding sequence is TGTGCCAGCAGCCTTAGGGATCTAGCGGGGAGGGATGAGCAGTTCTTC. It is translated as CASSLRDLAGRDEQFF.

The chain combines TRBV9 with TRBJ1-4, with D maybe TRBD1 (6 bases). V lost 3 bases, J lost 12 bases, and 15 bases lay in between. Germline CDR1 SGDLS, CDR2 YYNGEE. The CDR3 spans 13 residues. CDR3 residues: CASSARRGGELFF. The DNA of the CDR3 is TGTGCCAGCAGCGCTCGGAGGGGGGGAGAACTGTTTTTT. Drawing the rest from reference TRBV9 and TRBJ1-4, the complete variable domain is DSGVTQTPKHLITATGQRVTLRCSPRSGDLSVYWYQQSLDQGLQFLIQYYNGEERAKGNILERFSAQQFPDLHSELNLSSLELGDSALYFCASSARRGGELFFGSGTQLSVL.

The chain couples TRBV19 to TRBJ2-7; perhaps D is TRBD1 or TRBD2 (6 bases each). From germline, CDR1 is LNHDA and CDR2 SQIVND (reference sequence). The CDR3 sequence is 14 residues long. The V end was cut by 0 bases, the J end by 2 bases, with 8 bases between. CDR3 DNA: TGTGCCAGTAGTATAGAGGGGGGCCCCTACGAGCAGTACTTC. Translated, it gives CASSIEGGPYEQYF.

The J gene is TRBJ2-1, the V gene TRBV7-9; tentatively, D is TRBD2 (5 bases). From germline, CDR1 is SEHNR and CDR2 FQNEAQ (reference sequence). This CDR3 is 14 amino acids long. V was trimmed by 3 bases and J by 9 bases, leaving 15 bases between them. The CDR3 reads CASSFGLFGGEQFF. The DNA of the CDR3 is TGTGCCAGCAGCTTTGGACTCTTTGGTGGTGAGCAGTTCTTC.

This rearrangement joins TRBV7-8 to TRBJ2-7; the match to TRBD2 covers 10 bases. The CDR3 consists of 14 residues. Germline CDR1 SGHVS, CDR2 FQNEAQ. V lost 2 bases and J lost 2; bases outside the gene matches: 0. The CDR3 DNA reads as TGTGCCAGCAGCTTACTAGCGGGAGCCTACGAGCAGTACTTC. This sequence encodes CASSLLAGAYEQYF.

Comments on this clone: Other DNA sequences from this sample encode an identical CDR3 as well. The chain is built from TRBV28 and TRBJ1-2; TRBD1 might be the D (5 bases). The V gene's germline CDR1 is MDHEN and CDR2 SYDVKM. Trimming pared 1 base from V and 2 bases from J, leaving 8 bases between. The CDR3 covers 14 residues. The CDR3 DNA sequence: TGTGCCAGCAGTTTATTTGAGGGGAACTATGGCTACACCTTC. Its protein product is CASSLFEGNYGYTF.

This clone was recorded once. The rearrangement uses TRBV9 and TRBJ2-7; D is ambiguous. This CDR3 contains 19 residues. The germline V and J ends were trimmed by 0 bases and 1 base, with 23 bases remaining between them. Germline CDR1 is SGDLS and CDR2 is YYNGEE. For the CDR3, the DNA is TGTGCCAGCAGCGTAGGAGGTGGTGACGGAGTCGGTCTTTCCTACGAGCAGTACTTC. Translating it yields CASSVGGGDGVGLSYEQYF.

The V gene is TRBV7-2, the J gene TRBJ2-7, with D perhaps TRBD2 (6 bases). CDR1 and CDR2 from the germline V gene are SGHTA and FQGNSA. The CDR3 consists of 13 residues. Trimming cost V 5 bases and J 7 bases, with 15 bases left between them. In nucleotides, the CDR3 is TGTGCCAGCAGCCTCGGAGGGCCTGGGGAGCAGTACTTC. It translates to CASSLGGPGEQYF. Full variable domain (remainder filled in from reference TRBV7-2 and TRBJ2-7): GAGVSQSPSNKVTEKGKDVELRCDPISGHTALYWYRQSLGQGLEFLIYFQGNSAPDKSGLPSDRFSAERTGGSVSTLTIQRTQQEDSAVYLCASSLGGPGEQYFGPGTRLTVT.

The chain joins TRBV27 to TRBJ2-7; D gene ambiguous. This CDR3 contains 15 residues. The V and J ends lost 6 bases and 1 base respectively, with 16 bases between them. Germline lookup yields CDR1 MNHEY and CDR2 SMNVEV (reference sequence). This CDR3 is CASSMSPSLSYEQYF. CDR3 DNA sequence: TGTGCCAGCAGCATGTCCCCAAGTCTATCCTACGAGCAGTACTTC.

The rearrangement uses TRBV2 and TRBJ1-1, with D possibly TRBD1 on 6 matching bases. The germline gives CDR1 SNHLY, CDR2 FYNNEI. This CDR3 has 17 residues. V was clipped by 7 bases and J by 1 base, with 22 bases between them. The CDR3 sequence: CASKVEGGTRRNTEAFF. CDR3 coding DNA: TGTGCCAGCAAGGTTGAGGGGGGCACCCGCCGGAACACTGAAGCTTTCTTT.

The chain recombines TRBV7-6 with TRBJ1-5; TRBD1 might be the D (5 bases). V lost 1 base and J lost 5, with 21 bases in between. CDR3 length: 18 amino acids. Germline V gene data show CDR1 as SGHVS and CDR2 as FNYEAQ. The CDR3 nucleotides read TGTGCCAGCAGCTTAGTGGGCGCGGGACCTGGGGGTCATCAGCCCCAGCATTTT. Amino acid sequence: CASSLVGAGPGGHQPQHF. The full variable domain, completed using reference TRBV7-6 and TRBJ1-5, is GAGVSQSPRYKVTKRGQDVALRCDPISGHVSLYWYRQALGQGPEFLTYFNYEAQQDKSGLPNDRFSAERPEGSISTLTIQRTEQRDSAMYRCASSLVGAGPGGHQPQHFGDGTRLSIL.

This chain connects TRBV15 to TRBJ2-1; D unresolved. The V end was cut by 1 base, the J end by 6 bases, with 7 bases between. The CDR3 contains 13 residues. In germline, CDR1 is LNHNV, CDR2 YYDKDF (reference sequence). The CDR3 here is CATSRVRPNEQFF. The CDR3 DNA reads as TGTGCCACCAGCAGAGTTAGGCCCAATGAGCAGTTCTTC.

This clone was seen only a few times. V and J are TRBV2 and TRBJ2-1; TRBD2 matches at 9 bases. The ends lost 3 bases at V and 7 bases at J; junction bases unmatched: 7. Germline V CDR1 and CDR2: SNHLY, FYNNEI. The CDR3 length is 15 residues. The CDR3: CASSDGGRAGNEQFF. CDR3 bases: TGTGCCAGCAGTGACGGCGGGAGGGCCGGGAATGAGCAGTTCTTC.